This TCR beta chain was identified during a study of regulatory T cells in long-lasting Graves disease. Notes on the study in general: Accuracy may have been reduced by the small sample size. Segments TRBV28, TRBJ1-2 and TRBJ2-5 showed preferential usage in persistent disease.

The J segment lost 2 bases and the V segment lost 5 bases, leaving 7 bases of the junction unmatched. The CDR3 is 15 residues long. The V gene's germline CDR1 is SGHAT and CDR2 FQNNGV. Both iRepertoire HTBI primers and Arm-PCR of CDR3 regions were used to build the TCR beta libraries. TCRdb itself ran the multiplex PCR reads through MiXCR, one entry per CDR3 protein. The data contain 500,000 or so distinct CDR3 sequences, 11% to 15% of them seen just once; the ten biggest clones take up roughly 18%. This clonotype was seen ten or more times. The antigen is unknown. Sample time point: newly diagnosed GD, antithyroid drugs for less than 3 months. RNA from PBMCs was the source of the TCR library. This same sample was also taken into another study, of T cells in Graves' hyperthyroidism and ophthalmopathy.

The receptor comes from a woman aged 50 to 65 with Graves disease. The source was peripheral blood mononuclear cells (PBMCs), collected at new diagnosis, from a patient treated with antithyroid drugs. The V call is TRBV11-2, the J call TRBJ2-7, with TRBD2 matching over 9 bases. CDR3 coding DNA: TGTGCCAGCAGCCCCGAGATAGCGGGAGCCTACGAGCAGTACTTC. It encodes CASSPEIAGAYEQYF.